Presented here are 7 T cell receptor beta chains from one specimen sequenced in a study of T cell clones after liver transplantation. The protocol was immunoSEQ multiplex PCR, while the TCRdb copy is restricted to in-frame clones and leaves out a portion. This table has roughly 51,000 clones, 55% to 85% appearing once. Source: CD4+ T cells from blood, taken more than 52 months after liver transplant. The receptors derive from a human patient who received a liver transplant. A share of the T cells may be of graft donor origin.

The V call is TRBV15, the J call TRBJ2-7; 7 bases map to TRBD1. V trimming: 5 bases; J trimming: 0 bases; junction bases outside the gene matches: 4. Germline lookup yields CDR1 LNHNV and CDR2 YYDKDF (reference sequence). This CDR3 region has 14 residues. The CDR3 protein is CATSVDRASYEQYF. The CDR3 coding sequence is TGTGCCACCAGCGTTGACAGGGCCTCCTACGAGCAGTACTTC.

The V call is TRBV6-1, the J call TRBJ1-5; D is possibly TRBD1 (5 bases). The CDR3 is made up of 13 amino acids. Trimming removed 3 bases at V and 6 bases at J, with 9 bases between. Germline V gene lookup returns CDR1 MNHNS and CDR2 SASEGT. Here the CDR3 reads CASSDFGAQPQHF. In DNA form, the CDR3 reads TGTGCCAGCAGTGACTTCGGGGCTCAGCCCCAGCATTTT.

The rearrangement uses TRBV12-2 and TRBJ1-6. TRBV12-2 is marked as a pseudogene. The CDR3 is 10 amino acids. DNA for the CDR3: TGTGCAAGTCGCTTATCCCCCCTCCACTTT. Translating gives CASRLSPLHF.

The chain employs TRBV7-9 and TRBJ1-2, with TRBD1 identical over 9 bases. This CDR3 is built from 16 residues. The V and J ends lost 5 bases and 2 bases, in that order; junction bases with no gene match: 9. CDR1 SEHNR and CDR2 FQNEAQ come from the germline V gene (reference sequence). This CDR3 is CASSAFLGQGNYGYTF. CDR3 bases: TGTGCCAGCAGCGCATTCTTGGGACAGGGAAACTATGGCTACACCTTC.

V usage is TRBV2 and J usage is TRBJ1-5; the D gene is possibly TRBD1 (5 bases). Germline CDR1 and CDR2: SNHLY and FYNNEI. Trimming took 4 bases from V and 3 from J, leaving 16 bases between them. The CDR3 extends over 16 amino acids. The CDR3 sequence is CASSVVGQGNNQPQHF. The CDR3, as DNA: TGTGCCAGCAGTGTGGTCGGGCAGGGCAACAATCAGCCCCAGCATTTT. Full variable domain (remainder filled in from reference TRBV2 and TRBJ1-5): EPEVTQTPSHQVTQMGQEVILRCVPISNHLYFYWYRQILGQKVEFLVSFYNNEISEKSEIFDDQFSVERPDGSNFTLKIRSTKLEDSAMYFCASSVVGQGNNQPQHFGDGTRLSIL.

This chain uses TRBV29-1 with TRBJ2-1; 9 bases agree with TRBD1. This CDR3 has 12 amino acids. Looked up from germline, CDR1 is SQVTM and CDR2 is ANQGSEA. The trim removed 6 bases at V and 10 bases at J, leaving 7 bases unmatched. The CDR3 protein is CSVFRDRDEQFF. CDR3 DNA sequence: TGCAGCGTGTTCCGGGACAGGGACGAGCAGTTCTTC.

The chain combines TRBV6-6 with TRBJ1-5; D might be TRBD1 (5 bases). Trimming removed 6 bases at V and 6 bases at J, with 12 bases between. Germline loops: CDR1 MNHNY, CDR2 SVGAGI (reference sequence). The CDR3 sequence is 13 residues long. The CDR3 is CASSSRGVQPQHF. CDR3 sequence (DNA): TGTGCCAGCAGCTCTAGAGGGGTTCAGCCCCAGCATTTT.